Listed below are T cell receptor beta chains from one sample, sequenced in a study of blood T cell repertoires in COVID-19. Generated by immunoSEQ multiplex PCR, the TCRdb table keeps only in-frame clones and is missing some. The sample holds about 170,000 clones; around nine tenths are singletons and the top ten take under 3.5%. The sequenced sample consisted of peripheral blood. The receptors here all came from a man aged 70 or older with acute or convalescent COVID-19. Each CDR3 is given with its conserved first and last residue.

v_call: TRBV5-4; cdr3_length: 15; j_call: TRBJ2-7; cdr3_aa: CASSLRAGEGHEQYF
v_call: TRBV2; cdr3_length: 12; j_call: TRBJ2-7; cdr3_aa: CASSWGAYEQYF
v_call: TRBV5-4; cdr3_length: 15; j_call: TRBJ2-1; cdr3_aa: CASSSQGRGDNEQFF
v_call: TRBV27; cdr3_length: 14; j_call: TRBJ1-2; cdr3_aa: CASSLGGPNYGYTF
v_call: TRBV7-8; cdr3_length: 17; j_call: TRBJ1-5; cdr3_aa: CASSLGTGGFSNQPQHF
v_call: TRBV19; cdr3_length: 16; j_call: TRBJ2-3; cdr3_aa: CASSIRPSGSLDTQYF
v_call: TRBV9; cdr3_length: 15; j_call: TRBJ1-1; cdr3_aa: CASSVALGQGTEAFF
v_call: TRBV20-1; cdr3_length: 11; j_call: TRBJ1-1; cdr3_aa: CSASGGLEAFF
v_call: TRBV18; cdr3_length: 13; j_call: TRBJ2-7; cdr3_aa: CASSPPVSYEQYF
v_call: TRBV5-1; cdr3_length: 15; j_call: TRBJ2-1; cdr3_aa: CASSLELGRHNEQFF
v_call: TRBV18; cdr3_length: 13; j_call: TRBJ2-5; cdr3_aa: CASSQGVEETQYF